These 19 T cell receptor beta chains came from one sample sequenced in a study of beta chain features in type 1 diabetes. Overall study results and limits: Shortening that was moderate but significant affected the TCRB CDR3s of Type 1 diabetes patients in all four CD4+ subsets.

For these receptors, no antigen is known. As every portion of the isolated RNA was reverse transcribed, the sequencing read expressed TCRB transcripts. Some clones are missing from TCRdb's copy, which holds only in-frame ones; the method was immunoSEQ multiplex PCR. The sample includes nearly 700,000 clones, 13% of them seen just once. Material for sequencing was naive CD4+ T cells from blood. These receptors were taken from a man between 18 and 35 years old with type 1 diabetes.

This clone was picked up a small number of times. The chain uses TRBV9 and TRBJ2-5; 10 bases line up with TRBD2. CDR1 and CDR2 from the germline V gene are SGDLS and YYNGEE. V was pared by 4 bases and J by 5 bases, with 14 bases of the junction left unmatched. This CDR3 region has 17 residues. The DNA of the CDR3 is TGTGCCAGCAGCCCCCGTGGAAGCGGGGGGGCTTATGAGACCCAGTACTTC. It translates to CASSPRGSGGAYETQYF.

This clone came up a few times. The chain combines TRBV29-1 with TRBJ2-2; D gene uncertain. Germline loops: CDR1 SQVTM, CDR2 ANQGSEA. The length of the CDR3 is 14 residues. Trimming took 5 bases from V and 1 from J, leaving 11 bases between them. The DNA for the CDR3 is TGCAGCGTTTCCGGGCCTCAGAACACCGGGGAGCTGTTTTTT. Translated: CSVSGPQNTGELFF.

This clone was seen a handful of times. The chain links TRBV10-3 to TRBJ2-1; D is possibly TRBD1 (6 bases). Trimming shortened V by 11 bases and J by 4 bases, and 15 bases separated the two germline ends. This CDR3 region has 13 residues. Germline loops: CDR1 ENHRY, CDR2 SYGVKD. This chain's CDR3 is CAAQQGSYNEQFF. Written as DNA, the CDR3 is TGTGCCGCCCAACAGGGCAGTTACAATGAGCAGTTCTTC.

In its sample, this clone was seen a few times. The chain couples TRBV5-6 to TRBJ2-6, with TRBD2 as a possible D gene (7 bases). Per the germline V gene, CDR1 is SGHDT and CDR2 is YYEEEE. The V end was cut by 4 bases, the J end by 0 bases, with 14 bases between. This CDR3 is built from 17 residues. The CDR3 loop is CASSPGGKLSGANVLTF. The CDR3 DNA is TGTGCCAGCAGCCCGGGGGGCAAACTCTCTGGGGCCAACGTCCTGACTTTC. Using reference TRBV5-6 and TRBJ2-6 for the parts outside the CDR3, the full variable domain is DAGVTQSPTHLIKTRGQQVTLRCSPKSGHDTVSWYQQALGQGPQFIFQYYEEEERQRGNFPDRFSGHQFPNYSSELNVNALLLGDSALYLCASSPGGKLSGANVLTFGAGSRLTVL.

In its sample, this clone was seen a few times. This chain joins TRBV21-1 and TRBJ2-4; the table calls TRBD2, which could not be checked here. TRBV21-1 counts as a pseudogene. This CDR3 is 18 amino acids long. Written as DNA, the CDR3 is TGTGCCAGCAGCACCGTGGCGGTAACAATACGAGCCAAAAACATTCAGTACTTC. As protein: CASSTVAVTIRAKNIQYF.

The chain carries TRBV5-6 and TRBJ2-5; TRBD1 might be the D (6 bases). The CDR3 sequence is 15 residues long. The V end was cut by 6 bases, the J end by 2 bases, with 17 bases between. Germline values: CDR1 SGHDT, CDR2 YYEEEE. CDR3: CASTPQAGAQETQYF. The DNA of the CDR3 is TGTGCCAGCACCCCTCAAGCAGGGGCTCAAGAGACCCAGTACTTC.

This clone occurred a few times. The V call is TRBV4-1, the J call TRBJ2-5; 12 bases match TRBD1. J gave up 4 bases and V 4 bases, and 4 bases lay outside the gene matches. In germline, CDR1 is MGHRA, CDR2 YSYEKL. The CDR3 totals 15 residues. The CDR3 spells CASSPGQGATETQYF. The CDR3 nucleotides read TGCGCCAGCAGCCCGGGACAGGGGGCAACAGAGACCCAGTACTTC.

V is TRBV4-1 and J is TRBJ1-5, with D unresolved. The germline gives CDR1 MGHRA, CDR2 YSYEKL. The CDR3 sequence is 14 residues long. Trimming pared 1 base from V and 4 bases from J, leaving 8 bases between. The CDR3, as DNA: TGCGCCAGCAGCCAAGCGGCAGTTAATCAGCCCCAGCATTTT. Its translation: CASSQAAVNQPQHF.

This chain uses TRBV6-5 with TRBJ1-2; 11 nucleotides agree with TRBD1. Germline-derived CDR1 and CDR2 are MNHEY and SVGAGI. The CDR3 spans 16 residues. The V gene end was trimmed by 2 bases and the J gene end by 7 bases; junction bases not matched to a gene: 9. The DNA of the CDR3 is TGTGCCAGCAGTTACGGTCTTCTGGGACAGGGGGGTGGCTACACCTTC. Translating it yields CASSYGLLGQGGGYTF.

The chain joins TRBV15 to TRBJ2-3, with TRBD1 matching over 10 bases. Trimming at V came to 4 bases and at J to 0 bases, leaving 7 bases not matched to a gene. The CDR3 is 17 residues long. Germline values: CDR1 LNHNV, CDR2 YYDKDF (reference sequence). The CDR3 is CATSTGQGLTSTDTQYF. The DNA for the CDR3 is TGTGCCACCAGCACGGGACAGGGGTTAACTAGCACAGATACGCAGTATTTT.

Notes on this clone: Other DNA sequences in this sample translate to the same CDR3. The CDR3 nucleotides are TGTGCCAGCAGTTTGCCACGTAACACTGAAGCTTTCTTT. This codes for CASSLPRNTEAFF. The chain recombines TRBV28 with TRBJ1-1; D unclear. Trimming took off 3 bases at V and 2 bases at J, with 7 bases between the two ends. CDR1 is MDHEN, CDR2 SYDVKM, per germline. The CDR3 consists of 13 residues.

In its sample, this clone was seen a few times. The J gene is TRBJ2-7, the V gene TRBV14, with 7 positions matching TRBD1. The CDR3 covers 16 residues. CDR1 is SGHDN, CDR2 FVKESK, per germline. With 1 base clipped from V and 5 bases from J, the junction kept 11 bases outside the gene matches. The CDR3 spells CASSQVLTGMRNEQYF. In nucleotides, the CDR3 is TGTGCCAGCAGCCAAGTATTGACAGGGATGAGGAACGAGCAGTACTTC. Supplemented by reference TRBV14 and TRBJ2-7, the full variable domain reads EAGVTQFPSHSVIEKGQTVTLRCDPISGHDNLYWYRRVMGKEIKFLLHFVKESKQDESGMPNNRFLAERTGGTYSTLKVQPAELEDSGVYFCASSQVLTGMRNEQYFGPGTRLTVT.

The chain joins TRBV2 to TRBJ2-7, with D unresolved. Trimming removed 2 bases from V and 4 bases from J, with 18 bases in between. Germline CDR1 SNHLY, CDR2 FYNNEI. This CDR3 is built from 16 residues. In DNA form, the CDR3 reads TGTGCCAGCAGTGAAAGGGCAGTGGGGATGGGTTACGAGCAGTACTTC. The encoded protein is CASSERAVGMGYEQYF.

This clone was detected a few times. The chain recombines TRBV28 with TRBJ2-2, with a tentative D call TRBD2 (6 bases). Germline loops: CDR1 MDHEN, CDR2 SYDVKM. The CDR3 sequence is 15 residues long. V was trimmed by 3 bases and J by 3 bases, leaving 11 bases between them. The CDR3 is CASSFGGADTGELFF. CDR3 sequence (DNA): TGTGCCAGCAGTTTCGGCGGGGCTGACACCGGGGAGCTGTTTTTT.

The V call is TRBV6-1, the J call TRBJ1-1; D gene uncertain. V lost 6 bases to trimming and J lost 4 bases, with 15 bases between them. The CDR3 consists of 14 residues. The V gene's germline CDR1 is MNHNS and CDR2 SASEGT. The CDR3 sequence: CASSPDEVFTEAFF. CDR3 bases: TGTGCCAGCAGCCCCGACGAGGTTTTCACTGAAGCTTTCTTT.

Only a few counts were recorded for this clone. The chain combines TRBV6-1 with TRBJ2-7; no clear D. The CDR3 has 14 amino acids. Germline V gives CDR1 MNHNS, CDR2 SASEGT. Trimming removed 4 bases from V and 2 bases from J, with 12 bases in between. In DNA form, the CDR3 reads TGTGCCAGCAGTGCCTTGGGGATTGCCTACGAGCAGTACTTC. Translating it yields CASSALGIAYEQYF.

The CDR3 loop is CASSLGGIQETQYF. CDR3 nucleotide sequence: TGTGCCAGCTCCCTGGGAGGGATCCAGGAGACCCAGTACTTC. The V call is TRBV18, the J call TRBJ2-5; 7 bases agree with TRBD2. This CDR3 has 14 residues. After removal of 6 bases from V and 5 bases from J, the junction contained 9 bases not matched to a gene. Per the germline V gene, CDR1 is KGHSH and CDR2 is LQKENI.

This sequence joins TRBV25-1 and TRBJ1-4; 7 bases are a match to TRBD1. Trimming removed 4 bases from V and 4 bases from J; junction bases left unmatched: 9. Germline V gene sequence: CDR1 MGHDK, CDR2 SYGVNS. The CDR3 is 16 residues long. Here the CDR3 DNA reads TGTGCCAGCAGTGGGGGCCGGGACAGCCTTAATGAAAAACTGTTTTTT. Protein: CASSGGRDSLNEKLFF. Together with reference TRBV25-1 and TRBJ1-4, the CDR3 gives the full variable domain: EADIYQTPRYLVIGTGKKITLECSQTMGHDKMYWYQQDPGMELHLIHYSYGVNSTEKGDLSSESTVSRIRTEHFPLTLESARPSHTSQYLCASSGGRDSLNEKLFFGSGTQLSVL.

V is TRBV30 and J is TRBJ1-5, with D possibly being TRBD1 (6 bases). CDR1 and CDR2 (germline): GTSNPN, SVGIG (reference sequence). The germline V and J ends were trimmed by 5 bases and 0 bases, with 11 bases remaining between them. There are 14 residues in the CDR3. CDR3 sequence: CAWQGQPSNQPQHF. The CDR3 bases are TGTGCCTGGCAGGGACAACCTAGCAATCAGCCCCAGCATTTT.